A single sample gave rise to the 4 T cell receptor beta chains below, sequenced in a study of blood T cell repertoires in COVID-19. Clones were sequenced by immunoSEQ multiplex PCR, and TCRdb holds only the in-frame ones, with some missing. The table lists approximately 250,000 clones, more than 75% of them singletons. Sample: peripheral blood. These receptors originate from a woman aged 60-70 years who had recovered from COVID-19.

About this clone: It is unclear where the CDR3 begins or ends on the DNA, so no DNA is shown, and the CDR3 is as TCRdb lists it. V and J are TRBV6-4 and TRBJ1-2; the D call of TRBD1 is as the table states it, not checked on the DNA. Germline CDR1 MRHNA, CDR2 SNTAGT. The CDR3 numbers 13 amino acids, ends counted. The CDR3: CASSVGTGSGHTF.

The V gene is TRBV18, the J gene TRBJ2-1, with D perhaps TRBD1 (5 bases). Germline loops: CDR1 KGHSH, CDR2 LQKENI. The CDR3 runs to 17 residues. V gave up 4 bases and J gave up 0 bases, with 16 bases separating them. CDR3 residues: CASSRLQTEYSYNEQFF. Written as DNA, the CDR3 is TGTGCCAGCTCACGTTTACAGACAGAATACTCCTACAATGAGCAGTTCTTC.

This clone has a single count. V usage is TRBV7-6 and J usage is TRBJ2-1, with 8 bases matching TRBD2. The CDR3 sequence is 15 residues long. CDR1 and CDR2 (germline): SGHVS, FNYEAQ. Trimming at V came to 5 bases and at J to 2 bases, leaving 5 bases not matched to a gene. CDR3 in amino acids: CASSPLAGPYNEQFF. CDR3 DNA sequence: TGTGCCAGCAGCCCGCTAGCGGGCCCCTACAATGAGCAGTTCTTC.

The V and J genes are TRBV4-1 and TRBJ2-7; a possible D gene is TRBD1 (5 bases). Trimming shortened V by 0 bases and J by 4 bases, and 13 bases separated the two germline ends. The CDR3 loop spans 15 amino acids. The V gene's germline CDR1 is MGHRA and CDR2 YSYEKL. CDR3 nucleotides: TGCGCCAGCAGCCAAGATTTGGCCAGGGCATACGAGCAGTACTTC. It yields the protein CASSQDLARAYEQYF.